The entry below gives a single T cell receptor (beta chain) sequence along with its context. Its antigen remains undetermined. No base quality information exists; no much larger clone differs at one position. The library was obtained by RT-PCR. The instrument was an Illumina HiSeq 2500. Using fastp trimming at Q25 and MiXCR clonotype assembly, TCRdb reanalyzed the public sequencing data and kept in-frame beta chains. Merged by CDR3 protein, the rows form single entries marked with the most common genes and DNA. Across this sample there are over 800,000 distinct CDR3 sequences, with 20% to 25% seen only once. Roughly 10% of the sample belongs to the ten largest clones. Measured from the cysteine to the phenylalanine, the CDR3 is 16 residues long. CDR3 DNA only is kept here, 48 bases in frame from base 1. According to the germline V gene, CDR1 reads MNHEY and CDR2 reads SVGEGT. V is cut back by 4 bases and J by 7 bases, with 10 bases in the junction unmatched.

The sample belongs to a study of response to subunit inactivated influenza vaccine (dated by TCRdb to 2017 to 2018). Concerning the study at large: To follow how T cells responded to a trivalent subunit inactivated influenza vaccine, the researchers relied on deep quantitative profiling of the T cell receptor repertoire.

Study-level results and caveats: The authors proposed that each seasonal influenza vaccination may bring in only a limited number of new T cells.

The rearrangement joined TRBV6-2 or TRBV6-3 to TRBJ2-1, with 10 central nucleotides matching TRBD2. This TCR came from a man aged 50 or older who received an inactivated influenza vaccine. Donor details come from another sample of the same person, matched by shared clones. The specimen comprised PBMCs from blood, sampled 5 days after vaccination. CDR3 loop: CASSSRSLAGSNEQFF. The nucleotide sequence reads TGTGCCAGCAGTTCTCGGTCACTAGCGGGATCGAATGAGCAGTTCTTC.